This T cell receptor (beta chain) derives from a study of T cells after yellow fever vaccination. It was through 5'RACE template switching that TCR cDNA was made, with a universal primer site and UMIs added. TCRdb re-analysed the 5' RACE reads in MiXCR, keeping a single row per CDR3 protein. The table includes 200,000 to 300,000 distinct CDR3 sequences, approximately 13% detected once. Whole-study findings and limits: Although most clonotypes did not, a small share appeared in both CD4 and CD8 compartments.

V lost 2 bases to trimming and J lost 4 bases; unmatched junction nucleotides: 10. CDR1 and CDR2 (germline): LGHDT, YNNKEL (reference sequence). The CDR3 is 16 residues long. As to this clonotype: Its target is unknown.

The sample consisted of CD4+ T cells sorted from PBMCs, taken 45 days after the yellow fever booster vaccination. This receptor was taken from a man aged 25-45 years who received the YFV17D yellow fever vaccine. The V gene is TRBV3-1, the J gene TRBJ2-5; 7 nucleotides match TRBD2. As DNA, the CDR3 is TGTGCCAGCAGCCAATGGCGGGGGAAAAATTTAGAGACCCAGTACTTC. This gives the protein CASSQWRGKNLETQYF.